Listed below are T cell receptor beta chains from one sample, sequenced in a study of blood T cell repertoires in COVID-19. Produced via immunoSEQ multiplex PCR; TCRdb's table is partial and in-frame only. Found here are under 250,000 clones, approximately 80% of them singletons; the top ten hold over 10%. Sequencing was done on a sample of peripheral blood. The origin of the receptors is a human donor in a cohort sampled during active COVID-19. Each CDR3 is given with its conserved first and last residue. Each record gives: D gene, clone size, J gene, V gene, CDR3 protein, CDR3 DNA. A D gene is named only where the DNA matches it firmly. Size tells how often a clone was seen (once, few, many) or the class of an expanded clone, and some rows leave it out.

>NA|NA|TRBJ2-2|TRBV7-9
CASSTRTVNTGELFF
TGTGCCAGCAGCACTAGGACGGTGAACACCGGGGAGCTGTTTTTT
>NA|NA|TRBJ2-7|TRBV10-1
CASSESRYRVYEQYF
TGCGCCAGCAGTGAGTCGAGGTACAGGGTGTACGAGCAGTACTTC
>TRBD2|NA|TRBJ2-3|TRBV19
CASSQAGTTDTQYF
TGTGCCAGTAGTCAAGCGGGAACCACAGATACGCAGTATTTT
>NA|NA|TRBJ1-1|TRBV29-1
CSVGRQNTEAFF
TGCAGCGTTGGACGACAGAACACTGAAGCTTTCTTT
>TRBD2|NA|TRBJ2-3|TRBV6-1
CASSESRVAGGAHTDTQYF
TGTGCCAGCAGTGAATCGAGGGTAGCGGGAGGGGCCCACACAGATACGCAGTATTTT
>NA|NA|TRBJ2-3|TRBV2
CASSELSTDTQYF
TGTGCCAGCAGTGAACTCAGCACAGATACGCAGTATTTT
>TRBD2|NA|TRBJ2-2|TRBV4-2
CASSQGVAGDTGELFF
TGTGCCAGCAGCCAAGGGGTAGCGGGAGACACCGGGGAGCTGTTTTTT
>NA|NA|TRBJ2-7|TRBV12-3/TRBV12-4
CASSSEPYEQYF
TGTGCCAGCAGTTCAGAACCCTACGAGCAGTACTTC
>TRBD1|NA|TRBJ2-7|TRBV16
CASSTPTGEENEQYF
TGTGCCAGCAGCACCCCGACAGGGGAGGAAAACGAGCAGTACTTC
>TRBD1|NA|TRBJ1-2|TRBV5-1
CASSTLQGNYGYTF
TGCGCCAGCAGCACCCTACAGGGGAACTATGGCTACACCTTC
>NA|NA|TRBJ1-2|TRBV2
CASSEKSGIYGYTF
TGTGCCAGCAGTGAAAAGTCAGGGATCTATGGCTACACCTTC
>TRBD2|few|TRBJ2-7|TRBV10-2
CASRSGGSYEQYF
TGCGCCAGCCGTAGCGGGGGGTCCTACGAGCAGTACTTC